This TCR beta chain comes out of a study of blood T cell repertoires in COVID-19. The overall study: The origin of the acute and convalescent COVID-19 samples was the United States, Italy and Spain. From T cells, B-cell-depleted T cells, or PBMCs came the material, which was cDNA or gDNA.

Per the study methods: Reference gene primers were amplified, and this amplification served to estimate nucleated cell counts. Profiled with immunoSEQ multiplex PCR; TCRdb holds only in-frame clones, not every one. That table furnishes V, J and clone size, whereas the DNA furnished D and trimming. Among tens of thousands of clones listed, 75% to 90% were seen once. Seattle enrolled patients during active infection and tracked them longitudinally. The origin of this receptor is an older woman with COVID-19, enrolled during active disease. Sequenced sample: peripheral blood.

The CDR3 nucleotides read TGTGCCAGCAGCCCTGACAGGGTCCAAGAGACCCAGTACTTC. Its translation is CASSPDRVQETQYF. J is TRBJ2-5 and V is TRBV5-4; 7 bases match TRBD1. CDR1 and CDR2 (germline): SGHNT, YYREEE (reference sequence). V lost 4 bases and J lost 1; bases outside the gene matches: 4. CDR3 size: 14 residues.